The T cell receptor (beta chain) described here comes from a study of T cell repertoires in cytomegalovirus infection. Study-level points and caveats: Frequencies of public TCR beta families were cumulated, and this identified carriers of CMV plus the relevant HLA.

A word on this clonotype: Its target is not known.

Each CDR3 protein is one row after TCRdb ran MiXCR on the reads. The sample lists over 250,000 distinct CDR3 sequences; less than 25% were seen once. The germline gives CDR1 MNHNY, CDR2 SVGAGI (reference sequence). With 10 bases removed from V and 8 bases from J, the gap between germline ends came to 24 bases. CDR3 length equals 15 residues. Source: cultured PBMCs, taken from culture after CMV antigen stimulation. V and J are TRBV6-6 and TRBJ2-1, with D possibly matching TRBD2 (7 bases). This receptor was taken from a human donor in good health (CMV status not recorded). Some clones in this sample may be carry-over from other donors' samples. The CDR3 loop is CATSGASGFGDEQFF. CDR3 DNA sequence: TGTGCCACGTCGGGGGCTAGCGGATTTGGGGATGAGCAGTTCTTC.